The 15 T cell receptor beta chains below were found in one sample sequenced in a study of T cell responses to AZD1222 COVID-19 vaccine. Sequencing was performed with immunoSEQ multiplex PCR; in TCRdb, only in-frame clones are kept and a portion is missing. Among fewer than 200,000 clones listed, 70% to 90% were seen once. This sample comprised peripheral blood, obtained 28 days after the second AZD1222 dose. All receptors derive from an adult who received the AZD1222 COVID-19 vaccine.

The CDR3 loop reads CASSPGGRSPLHF. CDR3 DNA: TGTGCCAGCAGCCCAGGGGGCCGGTCACCCCTCCACTTT. V is TRBV12-3 or TRBV12-4 and J is TRBJ1-6; 8 bases agree with TRBD1. CDR3 length equals 13 residues. V lost 6 bases, J lost 10 bases, and 5 bases stayed unmatched.

The CDR3 is CASSRPGDTEAFF. For the CDR3, the DNA is TGCGCCAGCAGCCGCCCCGGGGACACTGAAGCTTTCTTT. The J gene is TRBJ1-1, the V gene TRBV5-1; no firm D call. Per germline, CDR1 SGHRS and CDR2 YFSETQ. The CDR3 covers 13 residues. The V and J ends lost 4 bases and 3 bases respectively, with 10 bases between them.

This clone was seen a single time. The genes are TRBV18 and TRBJ2-7; the match to TRBD1 covers 9 bases. In germline, CDR1 is KGHSH, CDR2 LQKENI. This CDR3 has 15 amino acids. With V trimmed by 2 bases and J by 6 bases, 8 bases remained unmatched. The CDR3 bases are TGTGCCAGCTCACCAAAACTCGGACAGGGGCCCGAGCAGTACTTC. It specifies CASSPKLGQGPEQYF.

A single count supports this clone. CDR3 sequence reads: CASSLSQVTGELFF. Here the CDR3 DNA reads TGCGCCAGCAGCTTGAGTCAAGTCACCGGGGAGCTGTTTTTT. The J gene is TRBJ2-2, the V gene TRBV5-1; the D is unclear. Trimming took 1 base from V and 4 from J, leaving 8 bases between them. Germline V CDR1 and CDR2: SGHRS, YFSETQ. The length of the CDR3 is 14 residues.

The table lists this clone with a count of one. The rearrangement links TRBV19 to TRBJ1-3; TRBD1 matches at 9 bases. This CDR3 region has 15 residues. Germline-derived CDR1 and CDR2 are LNHDA and SQIVND (reference sequence). V trimming: 6 bases; J trimming: 5 bases; junction bases outside the gene matches: 8. For the CDR3, the DNA is TGTGCCAGTAGGATACCGGGACAGGGAAGAAACACCATATATTTT. As protein: CASRIPGQGRNTIYF.

The V and J genes are TRBV6-5 and TRBJ2-7; TRBD2 agrees at 7 bases. CDR1 MNHEY and CDR2 SVGAGI come from the germline V gene. V lost 8 bases, J lost 9 bases, and 13 bases stayed unmatched. This CDR3 comprises 13 residues. In DNA, the CDR3 is TGTGCCAGCCCTCACCGCGGGAGCAACGGGCAGTACTTC. Its protein product is CASPHRGSNGQYF.

CDR3 sequence reads: CAWSPRGPKSEAFF. The CDR3, as DNA: TGTGCCTGGAGTCCCCGCGGTCCGAAAAGTGAAGCTTTCTTT. The rearrangement links TRBV30 to TRBJ1-1; D gene ambiguous. The V end lost 2 bases, the J end lost 7 bases, and 17 bases lay between the germline ends. In germline, CDR1 is GTSNPN, CDR2 SVGIG (reference sequence). The CDR3 has 14 amino acids.

The chain couples TRBV5-4 to TRBJ2-1; unclear D gene. The CDR3 is 13 residues long. CDR1 SGHNT and CDR2 YYREEE come from the germline V gene (reference sequence). V lost 3 bases, J lost 4 bases, and 8 bases lay in between. The CDR3 loop is CASSSSTYNEQFF. The CDR3 nucleotides read TGTGCCAGCAGCTCGAGTACATACAATGAGCAGTTCTTC.

The J gene is TRBJ2-7, the V gene TRBV5-1; maybe TRBD1 (6 bases). From germline, CDR1 is SGHRS and CDR2 YFSETQ. The CDR3 loop spans 15 amino acids. V lost 0 bases to trimming and J lost 3 bases, with 13 bases between them. This CDR3 is CASSLAGQSLYEQYF. Here the CDR3 DNA reads TGCGCCAGCAGCTTGGCCGGACAGAGCCTCTACGAGCAGTACTTC.

The chain combines TRBV7-3 with TRBJ2-1; no reliable D call. Germline V gene data show CDR1 as SGHTA and CDR2 as FQGTGA. The CDR3 totals 12 residues. V shed 4 bases and J shed 5 bases, with 6 bases lying between them. The CDR3 sequence: CASSSTDNEQFF. The CDR3 region has the DNA TGTGCCAGCAGCTCCACAGACAATGAGCAGTTCTTC.

The rearrangement links TRBV28 to TRBJ1-1; D ambiguous. Germline V lookup: CDR1 MDHEN, CDR2 SYDVKM. Trimming pared 3 bases from V and 0 bases from J, leaving 14 bases between. This CDR3 comprises 16 residues. CDR3 protein: CASSFGVAVMNTEAFF. The CDR3 region has the DNA TGTGCCAGCAGTTTCGGTGTGGCAGTGATGAACACTGAAGCTTTCTTT.

This clone was picked up one time. This chain connects TRBV5-6 to TRBJ1-1; D unclear. The ends were cut back, 2 bases at V and 1 base at J, with 9 bases in the middle. The CDR3 sequence is 14 residues long. The V gene's germline CDR1 is SGHDT and CDR2 YYEEEE. The CDR3 loop reads CASSFVVGNTEAFF. For the CDR3, the DNA is TGTGCCAGCAGCTTTGTAGTGGGGAACACTGAAGCTTTCTTT.

The rearrangement links TRBV6-5 to TRBJ2-3; 10 bases fit TRBD2. CDR3 length equals 15 residues. V gave up 6 bases and J gave up 2 bases; unmatched junction bases: 5. Per germline, CDR1 MNHEY and CDR2 SVGAGI. This chain's CDR3 is CASSGLAVFTDTQYF. CDR3 coding DNA: TGTGCCAGCAGCGGACTAGCGGTGTTCACAGATACGCAGTATTTT.

This sequence joins TRBV6-5 and TRBJ2-7; 10 bases line up with TRBD1. Per the germline V gene, CDR1 is MNHEY and CDR2 is SVGAGI. V gave up 1 base and J gave up 7 bases; unmatched junction bases: 4. The CDR3 extends over 14 amino acids. The CDR3 nucleotides read TGTGCCAGCAGTTACTATGACAGGGGGCGAGAGCAGTACTTC. As protein: CASSYYDRGREQYF.

The genes are TRBV19 and TRBJ1-2; the D gene is possibly TRBD1 (5 bases). Germline CDR1 LNHDA, CDR2 SQIVND (reference sequence). This CDR3 has 16 amino acids. Trimming took 5 bases from V and 3 from J, leaving 19 bases between them. The CDR3 here is CASSPLGEGTHYGYTF. The CDR3 DNA sequence: TGTGCCAGTAGTCCCTTGGGGGAGGGGACCCACTATGGCTACACCTTC.